This TCR beta chain was sequenced during a study of cytomegalovirus exposure and HLA in healthy donors. This clone showed up just a few times. Its antigen is unknown. Researchers ran the PCR with 60 Vbeta and 13 Jbeta primers. The assay was immunoSEQ multiplex PCR, and TCRdb's table has in-frame clones only and misses some. The profile shows 190,000 or so clones, 75% to 85% of them singletons. Per the germline V gene, CDR1 is LGHNA and CDR2 is YNFKEQ. Trimming cost V 0 bases and J 7 bases, with 10 bases left between them. The CDR3 loop spans 15 amino acids. Study-wide points: A link between a missense DCLRE1C variant and TCR beta V- and J-gene trimming emerged from a later analysis.

The sequence derives from a boy aged 5-17 years in good health and CMV-seronegative. This rearrangement joins TRBV4-2 to TRBJ1-6, with D hard to call. Specimen: PBMCs. The CDR3 DNA reads as TGTGCCAGCAGCCAAGAGCACATAACCAATTCACCCCTCCACTTT. Translating it yields CASSQEHITNSPLHF.